These T cell receptor beta chains were read from a single sample in a study of blood T cell repertoires in COVID-19. Sequencing was performed with immunoSEQ multiplex PCR; in TCRdb, only in-frame clones are kept and a portion is missing. The sample records some 270,000 clones, around 90% being singletons. Sequencing was carried out using PBMCs or T cells enriched from blood (not recorded which). These receptors came from a woman aged 40 to 50 who had been exposed to COVID-19. Each CDR3 is given with its conserved first and last residue. Each record gives: D gene, J gene, V gene, clone size, CDR3 protein, CDR3 DNA. A D gene is named only where the DNA matches it firmly. Clone size is shown for a subset of rows, as once, few, many or a class of expanded clone.

d_call: TRBD2; j_call: TRBJ2-7; v_call: TRBV5-4; clone_size: -; cdr3_aa: CASSWGGSMTYEQYF; cdr3_nt: TGTGCCAGCAGCTGGGGGGGGAGCATGACCTACGAGCAGTACTTC
d_call: -; j_call: TRBJ1-2; v_call: TRBV6-1; clone_size: -; cdr3_aa: CASSERRGRDGYTF; cdr3_nt: TGTGCCAGCAGTGAAAGGCGGGGAAGGGATGGCTACACCTTC
d_call: -; j_call: TRBJ2-7; v_call: TRBV6-2/TRBV6-3; clone_size: -; cdr3_aa: CASSSLTEQYF; cdr3_nt: TGTGCCAGCAGTTCCCTAACCGAGCAGTACTTC
d_call: TRBD2; j_call: TRBJ2-1; v_call: TRBV5-1; clone_size: -; cdr3_aa: CASSGLAGNNEQFF; cdr3_nt: TGTGCCAGCAGTGGACTAGCGGGAAACAATGAGCAGTTCTTC
d_call: -; j_call: TRBJ1-4; v_call: TRBV6-7; clone_size: -; cdr3_aa: CASSHGTSGNEKLFF; cdr3_nt: TGTGCCAGCAGTCACGGGACATCTGGTAATGAAAAACTGTTTTTT
d_call: -; j_call: TRBJ2-1; v_call: TRBV7-3; clone_size: -; cdr3_aa: CASSLTVTNEQFF; cdr3_nt: TGTGCCAGCAGCCTGACAGTTACCAATGAGCAGTTCTTC
d_call: TRBD2; j_call: TRBJ2-1; v_call: TRBV27; clone_size: -; cdr3_aa: CASSFGLAAYNEQFF; cdr3_nt: TGTGCCAGCAGTTTCGGACTAGCGGCCTACAATGAGCAGTTCTTC
d_call: TRBD1; j_call: TRBJ2-2; v_call: TRBV7-3; clone_size: -; cdr3_aa: CASSLGTGVTGELFF; cdr3_nt: TGTGCCAGCAGCTTAGGGACAGGGGTAACCGGGGAGCTGTTTTTT
d_call: TRBD1; j_call: TRBJ1-2; v_call: TRBV7-3; clone_size: -; cdr3_aa: CASSSQGAGYGYTF; cdr3_nt: TGTGCCAGCAGCTCTCAGGGGGCCGGCTATGGCTACACCTTC
d_call: -; j_call: TRBJ1-1; v_call: TRBV19; clone_size: -; cdr3_aa: CASSKDRGNTEAFF; cdr3_nt: TGTGCCAGTAGTAAAGATAGAGGGAACACTGAAGCTTTCTTT
d_call: TRBD1; j_call: TRBJ2-5; v_call: TRBV6-6; clone_size: -; cdr3_aa: CASSYADRGQETQYF; cdr3_nt: TGTGCCAGCAGTTACGCAGACAGGGGGCAAGAGACCCAGTACTTC
d_call: TRBD1; j_call: TRBJ1-4; v_call: TRBV3-1/TRBV3-2; clone_size: -; cdr3_aa: CAGSRRDRGRTNEKLFF; cdr3_nt: TGTGCCGGCAGCCGCCGGGACAGGGGCCGGACTAATGAAAAACTGTTTTTT
d_call: TRBD2; j_call: TRBJ2-3; v_call: TRBV4-2; clone_size: -; cdr3_aa: CASSQGLADSDTQYF; cdr3_nt: TGTGCCAGCAGCCAAGGGCTAGCGGACTCAGATACGCAGTATTTT
d_call: TRBD1; j_call: TRBJ1-1; v_call: TRBV5-6; clone_size: -; cdr3_aa: CASREKGQGAWTEAFF; cdr3_nt: TGTGCCAGCAGGGAAAAGGGACAGGGGGCTTGGACTGAAGCTTTCTTT
d_call: TRBD2; j_call: TRBJ2-1; v_call: TRBV25-1; clone_size: -; cdr3_aa: CASRVLASGTNEQFF; cdr3_nt: TGTGCCAGCAGGGTCCTGGCTAGCGGGACCAATGAGCAGTTCTTC
d_call: TRBD2; j_call: TRBJ2-5; v_call: TRBV12-3/TRBV12-4; clone_size: -; cdr3_aa: CASEREVGETQYF; cdr3_nt: TGTGCCAGCGAGCGGGAGGTAGGAGAGACCCAGTACTTC
d_call: TRBD1; j_call: TRBJ2-7; v_call: TRBV4-3; clone_size: -; cdr3_aa: CASSRTGEGHEQYF; cdr3_nt: TGCGCCAGCAGCCGGACAGGGGAGGGTCACGAGCAGTACTTC
d_call: -; j_call: TRBJ1-1; v_call: TRBV6-5; clone_size: -; cdr3_aa: CASIFLHGGSTEAFF; cdr3_nt: TGTGCCAGCATATTTCTTCATGGAGGGAGCACTGAAGCTTTCTTT
d_call: -; j_call: TRBJ2-4; v_call: TRBV30; clone_size: -; cdr3_aa: CAWSELFLGQGSVIQYF; cdr3_nt: TGTGCCTGGAGTGAGCTTTTCTTGGGCCAAGGTAGTGTCATTCAGTACTTC
d_call: -; j_call: TRBJ2-1; v_call: TRBV19; clone_size: -; cdr3_aa: CASRQTDYNEQFF; cdr3_nt: TGTGCCAGTAGACAGACCGACTACAATGAGCAGTTCTTC
d_call: TRBD2; j_call: TRBJ2-1; v_call: TRBV5-4; clone_size: once; cdr3_aa: CASSREGLAAPNEQFF; cdr3_nt: TGTGCCAGCAGCCGAGAAGGACTAGCGGCCCCCAATGAGCAGTTCTTC
d_call: -; j_call: TRBJ2-3; v_call: TRBV7-2; clone_size: -; cdr3_aa: CASSLKALVTDTQYF; cdr3_nt: TGTGCCAGCAGCTTAAAAGCGCTTGTTACAGATACGCAGTATTTT
d_call: TRBD1; j_call: TRBJ2-1; v_call: TRBV7-9; clone_size: -; cdr3_aa: CASSQQGGFYNEQFF; cdr3_nt: TGTGCCAGCAGCCAACAGGGGGGATTCTACAATGAGCAGTTCTTC
d_call: -; j_call: TRBJ2-7; v_call: TRBV12-3/TRBV12-4; clone_size: -; cdr3_aa: CASSLRPGSEQYF; cdr3_nt: TGTGCCAGCAGTCTCCGGCCGGGGTCCGAGCAGTACTTC
d_call: -; j_call: TRBJ2-6; v_call: TRBV19; clone_size: once; cdr3_aa: CASSMSGVGGANVLTF; cdr3_nt: TGTGCCAGTAGTATGTCCGGGGTAGGTGGGGCCAACGTCCTGACTTTC
d_call: -; j_call: TRBJ2-1; v_call: TRBV6-5; clone_size: -; cdr3_aa: CASSPSPSTNEQFF; cdr3_nt: TGTGCCAGCAGCCCCTCCCCTAGCACCAATGAGCAGTTCTTC
d_call: TRBD2; j_call: TRBJ2-7; v_call: TRBV5-1; clone_size: -; cdr3_aa: CASSLGTSGYEQYF; cdr3_nt: TGCGCCAGCAGCTTGGGGACTAGTGGCTACGAGCAGTACTTC
d_call: -; j_call: TRBJ1-1; v_call: TRBV14; clone_size: -; cdr3_aa: CASSTPGEGMNTEAFF; cdr3_nt: TGTGCCAGCAGCACCCCGGGGGAGGGAATGAACACTGAAGCTTTCTTT
d_call: -; j_call: TRBJ2-2; v_call: TRBV6-1; clone_size: -; cdr3_aa: CASRERTGELFF; cdr3_nt: TGTGCCAGCCGTGAACGTACCGGGGAGCTGTTTTTT
d_call: -; j_call: TRBJ1-2; v_call: TRBV7-9; clone_size: -; cdr3_aa: CASSERGSNYGYTF; cdr3_nt: TGTGCCAGCAGCGAGCGGGGCAGTAACTATGGCTACACCTTC
d_call: TRBD1; j_call: TRBJ1-1; v_call: TRBV5-4; clone_size: few; cdr3_aa: CASSWTAGGFAEAFF; cdr3_nt: TGTGCCAGCAGCTGGACCGCAGGGGGTTTCGCTGAAGCTTTCTTT
d_call: -; j_call: TRBJ2-7; v_call: TRBV3-1/TRBV3-2; clone_size: -; cdr3_aa: CASSQDVLSSYEQYF; cdr3_nt: TGTGCCAGCAGCCAAGATGTCCTGAGCTCCTACGAGCAGTACTTC
d_call: -; j_call: TRBJ2-2; v_call: TRBV4-2; clone_size: -; cdr3_aa: CASSQDRGDTGELFF; cdr3_nt: TGTGCCAGCAGCCAAGATAGAGGAGACACCGGGGAGCTGTTTTTT
d_call: -; j_call: TRBJ2-1; v_call: TRBV7-2; clone_size: -; cdr3_aa: CASSLSLSYNEQFF; cdr3_nt: TGTGCCAGCAGCTTATCTCTATCCTACAATGAGCAGTTCTTC
d_call: -; j_call: TRBJ1-4; v_call: TRBV5-1; clone_size: -; cdr3_aa: CASTFSGVNEKLFF; cdr3_nt: TGCGCCAGCACATTTTCGGGGGTTAATGAAAAACTGTTTTTT
d_call: TRBD1; j_call: TRBJ2-3; v_call: TRBV19; clone_size: -; cdr3_aa: CASSIAGGHTDTQYF; cdr3_nt: TGTGCCAGTAGTATTGCAGGGGGCCACACAGATACGCAGTATTTT
d_call: -; j_call: TRBJ1-5; v_call: TRBV30; clone_size: once; cdr3_aa: CAWSRQGLSNQPQHF; cdr3_nt: TGTGCCTGGAGTCGGCAGGGCCTTAGCAATCAGCCCCAGCATTTT
d_call: TRBD1; j_call: TRBJ2-5; v_call: TRBV7-9; clone_size: -; cdr3_aa: CASSLAGTGALETQYF; cdr3_nt: TGTGCCAGCAGCTTAGCCGGGACAGGGGCGTTGGAGACCCAGTACTTC
d_call: -; j_call: TRBJ2-2; v_call: TRBV7-3; clone_size: many; cdr3_aa: CASSLGDRNTGELFF; cdr3_nt: TGTGCCAGCAGCTTAGGAGACAGGAACACCGGGGAGCTGTTTTTT
d_call: TRBD1; j_call: TRBJ1-2; v_call: TRBV12-3/TRBV12-4; clone_size: -; cdr3_aa: CASRQQGGYGYTF; cdr3_nt: TGTGCCAGCAGGCAACAGGGGGGCTATGGCTACACCTTC
d_call: -; j_call: TRBJ1-6; v_call: TRBV5-8; clone_size: -; cdr3_aa: CASSSLFSPLHF; cdr3_nt: TGTGCCAGCAGCTCTCTATTTTCACCCCTCCACTTT
d_call: -; j_call: TRBJ1-6; v_call: TRBV7-3; clone_size: -; cdr3_aa: CASSLIGGPLHF; cdr3_nt: TGTGCCAGCAGCTTAATCGGGGGACCCCTCCACTTT
d_call: TRBD1; j_call: TRBJ1-1; v_call: TRBV5-1; clone_size: -; cdr3_aa: CASSPAGQGNTEAFF; cdr3_nt: TGTGCCAGCAGCCCGGCGGGACAGGGGAACACTGAAGCTTTCTTT
d_call: -; j_call: TRBJ1-6; v_call: TRBV3-1/TRBV3-2; clone_size: -; cdr3_aa: CASSQNSNSPLHF; cdr3_nt: TGTGCCAGCAGCCAGAACAGTAATTCACCCCTCCACTTT
d_call: TRBD2; j_call: TRBJ2-1; v_call: TRBV2; clone_size: -; cdr3_aa: CASRTSGSSYNEQFF; cdr3_nt: TGTGCCAGCCGGACTAGCGGGAGCTCCTACAATGAGCAGTTCTTC
d_call: TRBD1; j_call: TRBJ1-1; v_call: TRBV27; clone_size: -; cdr3_aa: CASRGDRNTEAFF; cdr3_nt: TGTGCCAGCAGAGGGGACAGGAACACTGAAGCTTTCTTT
d_call: TRBD1; j_call: TRBJ1-2; v_call: TRBV28; clone_size: -; cdr3_aa: CASSLSRGTGGYGYTF; cdr3_nt: TGTGCCAGCAGTTTATCGAGGGGAACAGGGGGCTATGGCTACACCTTC
d_call: -; j_call: TRBJ2-7; v_call: TRBV7-8; clone_size: -; cdr3_aa: CASRSGQGSYEQYF; cdr3_nt: TGTGCCAGCAGGTCAGGGCAAGGATCCTACGAGCAGTACTTC
d_call: TRBD1; j_call: TRBJ1-6; v_call: TRBV14; clone_size: once; cdr3_aa: CASSQLGTELESPLHF; cdr3_nt: TGTGCCAGCAGCCAACTCGGGACAGAACTAGAGTCACCCCTCCACTTT
d_call: TRBD2; j_call: TRBJ2-3; v_call: TRBV28; clone_size: -; cdr3_aa: CASSLPREVLAGYTDTQYF; cdr3_nt: TGTGCCAGCAGTTTACCCAGGGAGGTCCTAGCGGGATACACAGATACGCAGTATTTT
d_call: -; j_call: TRBJ1-2; v_call: TRBV7-9; clone_size: -; cdr3_aa: CASSLVMGPGYGYTF; cdr3_nt: TGTGCCAGCAGCTTAGTCATGGGGCCCGGCTATGGCTACACCTTC
d_call: -; j_call: TRBJ1-2; v_call: TRBV19; clone_size: -; cdr3_aa: CASTLIRSVQPNYGYTF; cdr3_nt: TGTGCCAGTACCCTGATTCGCTCGGTTCAACCTAACTATGGCTACACCTTC
d_call: -; j_call: TRBJ2-7; v_call: TRBV4-2; clone_size: -; cdr3_aa: CASSQDLGSRHF; cdr3_nt: TGTGCCAGCAGCCAAGATCTCGGATCGAGGCACTTC
d_call: -; j_call: TRBJ1-2; v_call: TRBV12-3/TRBV12-4; clone_size: -; cdr3_aa: CASSLEFSGGYTF; cdr3_nt: TGTGCCAGCAGTTTGGAGTTTAGTGGTGGCTACACCTTC
d_call: TRBD1; j_call: TRBJ1-2; v_call: TRBV6-5; clone_size: -; cdr3_aa: CASSYSSGTGLYGYTF; cdr3_nt: TGTGCCAGCAGTTACTCCTCCGGGACAGGTCTTTATGGCTACACCTTC
d_call: -; j_call: TRBJ2-1; v_call: TRBV9; clone_size: once; cdr3_aa: CASNPTPYNEQFF; cdr3_nt: TGTGCCAGCAACCCCACTCCGTACAATGAGCAGTTCTTC
d_call: -; j_call: TRBJ1-2; v_call: TRBV14; clone_size: -; cdr3_aa: CASSRLGTGGYGYTF; cdr3_nt: TGTGCCAGCAGCCGGCTGGGGACCGGGGGCTATGGCTACACCTTC
d_call: -; j_call: TRBJ2-2; v_call: TRBV24-1; clone_size: -; cdr3_aa: CATTNSRTENTGELFF; cdr3_nt: TGTGCCACCACGAACTCTCGGACAGAGAACACCGGGGAGCTGTTTTTT
d_call: TRBD1; j_call: TRBJ1-3; v_call: TRBV14; clone_size: -; cdr3_aa: CASSQDPFGSTGDSGNTIYF; cdr3_nt: TGTGCCAGCAGCCAAGATCCTTTCGGCTCGACAGGGGATTCTGGAAACACCATATATTTT
d_call: TRBD1; j_call: TRBJ1-4; v_call: TRBV9; clone_size: -; cdr3_aa: CASSVDRGDNEKLFF; cdr3_nt: TGTGCCAGCAGCGTAGACAGGGGGGATAATGAAAAACTGTTTTTT